This TCR beta chain was found in a study of tumor T cells in aggressive B-cell lymphoma. TCRdb keeps only in-frame clones here, not all; method: immunoSEQ multiplex PCR. The repertoire holds around 6,300 clones, with 88% as singletons. The sample comprised tumor tissue. The clonotype originates from an adult with diffuse large B cell lymphoma. Some clones in this sample may be carry-over from other donors' samples.

The CDR3 nucleotides are TGTGCCAGCTCACTAGGACTAAACTCCTACAATGAGCAGTTCTTC. Amino acids: CASSLGLNSYNEQFF. This chain links TRBV18 with TRBJ2-1; D might be TRBD2 (6 bases). The CDR3 has 15 residues. V was cut by 4 bases and J by 0 bases, with 10 bases left in between. Germline CDR1 reads KGHSH; CDR2 reads LQKENI.